The 9 T cell receptor beta chains below were found in one sample sequenced in a study of graft-versus-host responses after intestinal transplantation. Their recognized antigens are unknown. This table comes from immunoSEQ multiplex PCR, and its TCRdb copy is limited to in-frame clones, with some not included. Of 20,000 to 25,000 clones listed, around 82% are singletons. The starting material was unstimulated CD8+ T cells sorted from spleen or lymph node cells, obtained before transplant. The receptors were gathered from a human donor who was the organ donor for an intestinal transplant.

This clone was observed a single time. The V gene is TRBV4-3, the J gene TRBJ1-2; D is uncertain. CDR3 length: 15 amino acids. V was trimmed by 0 bases and J by 8 bases, leaving 16 bases between them. CDR1 is LGHNA, CDR2 YSLEER, per germline. For the CDR3, the DNA is TGCGCCAGCAGCCAAGATAGGGCCCTCGCGGGGGGCTACACCTTC. Amino acids: CASSQDRALAGGYTF.

V and J are TRBV7-6 and TRBJ2-1; 7 nucleotides agree with TRBD1. V shed 4 bases and J 8 bases; nucleotides not matched to a gene: 17. This CDR3 region has 17 residues. CDR1 is SGHVS, CDR2 FNYEAQ, per germline. CDR3 nucleotides: TGTGCCAGCAGCTCATATGTAGGGGGCCCCACTGGCGATGAGCAGTTCTTC. This codes for CASSSYVGGPTGDEQFF.

J is TRBJ2-7 and V is TRBV29-1, with 8 bases matching TRBD2. Losses at the gene ends were 7 bases for V and 0 bases for J; bases not matched to a gene: 5. The CDR3 spans 13 residues. Germline values: CDR1 SQVTM, CDR2 ANQGSEA. CDR3 amino acids: CSGLAGTSYEQYF. CDR3 sequence (DNA): TGCAGCGGATTAGCGGGAACCTCCTACGAGCAGTACTTC.

The chain is built from TRBV5-4 and TRBJ2-5; 7 positions agree with TRBD2. CDR1 is SGHNT, CDR2 YYREEE, per germline (reference sequence). The CDR3 length is 14 residues. V dropped 0 bases and J dropped 2; count of bases not matched to a gene: 1. Written as DNA, the CDR3 is TGTGCCAGCAGCTTGGGAGCGGGGCAAGAGACCCAGTACTTC. Translating it yields CASSLGAGQETQYF.

V is TRBV4-3 and J is TRBJ2-7; possible D gene TRBD2, 5 bases. The V end was cut by 0 bases, the J end by 5 bases, with 14 bases between. This CDR3 region has 15 residues. Germline CDR1 LGHNA, CDR2 YSLEER. CDR3 nucleotides: TGCGCCAGCAGCCAAGATCGGGGTAGGGTCAACGAGCAGTACTTC. It encodes CASSQDRGRVNEQYF.

This sequence joins TRBV9 and TRBJ2-5; 13 nucleotides line up with TRBD2. The CDR3 sequence is 16 residues long. The V gene end was trimmed by 2 bases and the J gene end by 4 bases; junction bases not matched to a gene: 5. CDR1 is SGDLS and CDR2 is YYNGEE in the germline V gene. CDR3 nucleotides: TGTGCCAGCAGCGTTAGGACTAGCGGGGGTGGAGAGACCCAGTACTTC. Protein sequence: CASSVRTSGGGETQYF.

This chain links TRBV19 with TRBJ2-1; TRBD2 agrees at 8 bases. Trimming at V came to 6 bases and at J to 0 bases, leaving 7 bases not matched to a gene. From germline, CDR1 is LNHDA and CDR2 SQIVND (reference sequence). This CDR3 spans 16 amino acids. The CDR3 sequence: CASSSTGGSSYNEQFF. CDR3 nucleotides: TGTGCCAGTAGCTCGACGGGAGGGAGCTCCTACAATGAGCAGTTCTTC.

This chain connects TRBV27 to TRBJ2-7, with D perhaps matching TRBD1 (5 bases). Per the germline V gene, CDR1 is MNHEY and CDR2 is SMNVEV (reference sequence). The CDR3 is made up of 16 amino acids. The ends were cut back, 6 bases at V and 0 bases at J, with 18 bases in the middle. DNA of the CDR3: TGTGCCAGCAGGGAAATAGGGGCAGTCAGCTCCTACGAGCAGTACTTC. This gives the protein CASREIGAVSSYEQYF.

The CDR3 here is CATSSWDGVEETQYF. The CDR3 DNA reads as TGTGCCACCAGCAGTTGGGACGGTGTGGAAGAGACCCAGTACTTC. V usage is TRBV15 and J usage is TRBJ2-5, with D tentatively TRBD1 or TRBD2 (5 bases each). Germline V CDR1 and CDR2: LNHNV, YYDKDF (reference sequence). V lost 3 bases to trimming and J lost 3 bases, with 14 bases between them. The CDR3 is 15 residues long.